The entry below gives a single T cell receptor (beta chain) sequence along with its context. Its antigen is still unknown. CDR1 is SNHLY and CDR2 is FYNNEI in the germline V gene. This CDR3 is 14 amino acids long. J lost 10 bases, V lost 8 bases, and 10 bases had no gene match. These data are taken from a study of cytomegalovirus exposure and HLA in healthy donors. Study-wide findings and caveats: In a later analysis, an Asian-associated ancestry cluster reportedly showed fewer N-insertions than the roughly 690-donor mean. The authors reported that TCR beta sequences could predict HLA-A and HLA-B alleles. These predictions were accurate for most subjects in the first cohort. Other equally common chains were less clonally expanded than HLA-associated TCR beta chains, a later analysis showed.

The PCR ran on 60 Vbeta and 13 Jbeta primers. In the original processing: Later, tens of millions of unique TCR beta chains were counted in an analysis, and roughly 11 million of them were shared. Clones were sequenced by immunoSEQ multiplex PCR, and TCRdb holds only the in-frame ones, with some missing. The V and J calls and clone size come from that table; D and trimming were worked out from the DNA. Its table lists 200,000 to 250,000 clones. The sample was PBMCs. This receptor was identified in a woman aged 25-40 years in good health and CMV-seropositive. The V gene is TRBV2, the J gene TRBJ1-6; 8 nucleotides align to TRBD1. The CDR3 spells CASEADREQSPLHF. CDR3 DNA: TGTGCCAGCGAGGCGGACAGGGAGCAGTCACCCCTCCACTTT.